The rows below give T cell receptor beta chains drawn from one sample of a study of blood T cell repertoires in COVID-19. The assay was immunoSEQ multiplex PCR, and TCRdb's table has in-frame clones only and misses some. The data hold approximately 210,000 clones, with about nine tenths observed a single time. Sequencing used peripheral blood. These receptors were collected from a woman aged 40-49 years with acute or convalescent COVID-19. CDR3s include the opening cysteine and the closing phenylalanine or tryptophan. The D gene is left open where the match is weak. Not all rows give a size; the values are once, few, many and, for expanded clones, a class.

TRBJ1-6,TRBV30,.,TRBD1,TGTGCCAGTCATTCCGGGACAGGGAATGGACCCCTCCACTTT,CASHSGTGNGPLHF
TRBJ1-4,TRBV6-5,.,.,TGTGCCAGCAGGGACAGCGGTCCACTGTTTTTT,CASRDSGPLFF
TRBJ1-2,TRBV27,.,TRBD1,TGTGCCAGCCGTACCCATGGACAGGGGAAATATGGCTACACCTTC,CASRTHGQGKYGYTF
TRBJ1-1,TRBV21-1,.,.,TGTGCCAGCAGCAAAAGTAGGACAGGCACATTAGAGACTGAAGCTTTCTTT,CASSKSRTGTLETEAFF
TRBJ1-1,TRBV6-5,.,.,TGTGCCAGCAGGCCGAGAGACTTGGGGAACACTGAAGCTTTCTTT,CASRPRDLGNTEAFF
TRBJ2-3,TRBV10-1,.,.,TGCGCCAGCAGTGAAGGAGGGGCCGATTCCCCGCAGTATTTT,CASSEGGADSPQYF
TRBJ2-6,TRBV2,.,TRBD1,TGTGCCAGCAGAAGACAGGGAGCAGCCGGGGCCAACGTCCTGACTTTC,CASRRQGAAGANVLTF
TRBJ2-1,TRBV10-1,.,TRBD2,TGCGCCAGCAGTGAGCCGGGACTAGGGATAGATGAGCAGTTCTTC,CASSEPGLGIDEQFF
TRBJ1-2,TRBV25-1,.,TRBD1,TGTGCCAGCTCAGGGACAGGGAACTATGGCTACACCTTC,CASSGTGNYGYTF
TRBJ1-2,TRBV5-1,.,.,TGCGCCAGCAGCTTGAACGCCGGGTTTGGCTATGGCTACACCTTC,CASSLNAGFGYGYTF
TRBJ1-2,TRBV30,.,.,TGTGCCTGGAGCCATTCAGGGATACGCGGCTACACCTTC,CAWSHSGIRGYTF
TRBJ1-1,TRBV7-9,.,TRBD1,TGTGCCAGCAGCCCAGAGACAGGGGCGTACACTGAAGCTTTCTTT,CASSPETGAYTEAFF
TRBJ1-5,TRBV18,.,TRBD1,TGTGCCAGCTCACCTTCGGGAGGGGGCGTCAATCAGCCCCAGCATTTT,CASSPSGGGVNQPQHF
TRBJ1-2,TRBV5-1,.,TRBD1,TGCGCCAGCAGCCGCCAGGGGGCAAGGGGCTACACCTTC,CASSRQGARGYTF
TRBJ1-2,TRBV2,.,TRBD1,TGTGCCAGCAGTAGGGACAGAAGTTATGGCTACACCTTC,CASSRDRSYGYTF
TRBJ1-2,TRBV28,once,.,TGTGCCAGCAGTTTAGCCGACGAGACAGTTAACTATGGCTACACCTTC,CASSLADETVNYGYTF
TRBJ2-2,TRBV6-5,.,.,TGTGCCAGCAGTTACTCGGGGCCACTCACCGGGGAGCTGTTTTTT,CASSYSGPLTGELFF
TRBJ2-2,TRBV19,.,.,TGTGCCAGTAGTATACTCCTGAGGGGAAGGGGGGGCCGCAACAAGAACACCGGGGAGCTGTTTTTT,CASSILLRGRGGRNKNTGELFF
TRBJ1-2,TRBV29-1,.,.,TGCAGCGTTGATGGGGCAGGGCTCTATGGCTACACCTTC,CSVDGAGLYGYTF
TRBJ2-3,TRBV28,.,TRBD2,TGTGCCAGCGGGGTCGCGGGGGGCGGAGACACAGATACGCAGTATTTT,CASGVAGGGDTDTQYF
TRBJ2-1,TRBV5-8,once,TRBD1,TGTGCCAGCAGCTTTGGACAGGGCCTCCACAATGAGCAGTTCTTC,CASSFGQGLHNEQFF
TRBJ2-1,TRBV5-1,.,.,TGCGCCAGCAGCCCCGGGGGGCCGAGGGAGCAGTTCTTC,CASSPGGPREQFF
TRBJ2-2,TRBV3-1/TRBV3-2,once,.,TGTGCCAGCAGCCAAGGGGGGCCGAACACCGGGGAGCTGTTTTTT,CASSQGGPNTGELFF
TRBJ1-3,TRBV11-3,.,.,TGTGCCAGCAGCTTGAGTTCTGGAAACACCATATATTTT,CASSLSSGNTIYF
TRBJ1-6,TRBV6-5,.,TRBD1,TGTGCCAGCAGTCATGGGACAGATTCACCCCTCCACTTT,CASSHGTDSPLHF
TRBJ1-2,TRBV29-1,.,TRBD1,TGCAGCGCAGACGACAGGGTTGGCGGCTACACCTTC,CSADDRVGGYTF
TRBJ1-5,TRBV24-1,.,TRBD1,TGTGCCACCAGTGGCACCACCGGGACAGGCGATCAGCCCCAGCATTTT,CATSGTTGTGDQPQHF
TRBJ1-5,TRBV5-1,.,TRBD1,TGCGCCAGCAGCTTGGCCGGGACAGGGGAACAGCCCCAGCATTTT,CASSLAGTGEQPQHF
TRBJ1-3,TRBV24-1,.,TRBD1,TGTGCCACCAGTGATTCCCCGGACAGGGCTAGGAACACCATATATTTT,CATSDSPDRARNTIYF
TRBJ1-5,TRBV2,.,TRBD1,TGTGCCAGCAGACGGGACAGTTATCAGCCCCAGCATTTT,CASRRDSYQPQHF
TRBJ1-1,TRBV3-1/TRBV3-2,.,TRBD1,TGTGCCAGCAGCCTTTACCGGACAGGGGGGTTGACTGAAGCTTTCTTT,CASSLYRTGGLTEAFF
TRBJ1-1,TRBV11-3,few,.,TGTGCCAGCAGCCGGTCGGGAACGAACACTGAAGCTTTCTTT,CASSRSGTNTEAFF
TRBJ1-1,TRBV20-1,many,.,TGCAGTGCTAGTGGGCGGGGTGCTGAAGCTTTCTTT,CSASGRGAEAFF
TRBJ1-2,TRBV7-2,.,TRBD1,TGTGCCAGCAGCTTAGCGCAGGGGGGCAAGGGCTACACCTTC,CASSLAQGGKGYTF
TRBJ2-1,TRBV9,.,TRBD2,TGTGCCAGCAGCCCCGACCCCACGGGACTAGCAGTGTATGAGCAGTTCTTC,CASSPDPTGLAVYEQFF
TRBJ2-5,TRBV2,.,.,TGTGCCAGCAGTGCGGAGCTGGCGGCCCAGTACTTC,CASSAELAAQYF
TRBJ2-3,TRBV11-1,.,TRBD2,TGTGCCAGCAGCTCGGGGGGTGGGACAGATACGCAGTATTTT,CASSSGGGTDTQYF
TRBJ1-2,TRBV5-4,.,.,TGTGCCAGCAGCTCCCCTTCCGACAGGAACTATGGCTACACCTTC,CASSSPSDRNYGYTF
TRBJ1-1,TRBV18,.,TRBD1,TGTGCCAGCTCGGACAAGGGACAGGGACTTTCTGTTATGGCTGAAGCTTTCTTT,CASSDKGQGLSVMAEAFF
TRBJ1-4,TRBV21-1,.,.,TGTGCCAGCAGCAAATCCCGCAGGGCGAGGGGGGAAAAACTGTTTTTT,CASSKSRRARGEKLFF
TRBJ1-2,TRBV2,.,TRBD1,TGTGCCAGCAGCCCGGGACAGGCAAGTCATGGCTACACCTTC,CASSPGQASHGYTF
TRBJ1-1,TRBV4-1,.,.,TGCGCCAGCAGCCCCTTATTGCAAATAGGGGGCACTGAAGCTTTCTTT,CASSPLLQIGGTEAFF
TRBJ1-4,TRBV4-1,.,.,TGCGCCAGCAGCCAAGTTGTAAGGGTGAGGGCAACTAATGAAAAACTGTTTTTT,CASSQVVRVRATNEKLFF
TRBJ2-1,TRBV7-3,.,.,TGTGCCAGCAGTTATTTTACCCGGTCCAATGAGCAGTTCTTC,CASSYFTRSNEQFF
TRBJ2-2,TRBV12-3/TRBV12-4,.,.,TGTGCCAGCACCCTAGCCGGGGAGCTGTTTTTT,CASTLAGELFF
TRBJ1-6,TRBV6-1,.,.,TGTGCCAGCAGTGCTAGGCGGGACCCGGGGAATTCACCCCTCCACTTT,CASSARRDPGNSPLHF
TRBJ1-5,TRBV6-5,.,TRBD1,TGTGCCAGCAAAACAGGGGGCGATCAGCCCCAGCATTTT,CASKTGGDQPQHF
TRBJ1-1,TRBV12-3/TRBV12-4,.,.,TGTGCCAGCAGCCCCCGGACGGGGGAAGCTTTCTTT,CASSPRTGEAFF
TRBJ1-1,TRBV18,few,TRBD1,TGTGCCAGCTCACCGTACCGGGACAGGGAGAACACTGAAGCTTTCTTT,CASSPYRDRENTEAFF
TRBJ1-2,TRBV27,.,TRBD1,TGTGCCAGCAGATCAGGGGGCGCGCACTATGGCTACACCTTC,CASRSGGAHYGYTF
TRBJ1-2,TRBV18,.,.,TGTGCCAGCTCATTCGACAGTACAGCTAACTATGGCTACACCTTC,CASSFDSTANYGYTF
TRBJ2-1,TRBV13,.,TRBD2,TGTGCCAGCAGCCCCGGGACTAGCGGGGGGGTTGAGCAGTTCTTC,CASSPGTSGGVEQFF
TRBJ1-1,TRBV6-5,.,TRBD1,TGTGCCGTTACAGGGGTTTTTGGTCGGAACACTGAAGCTTTCTTT,CAVTGVFGRNTEAFF
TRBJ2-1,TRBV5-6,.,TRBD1,TGTGCCAGCAGCTGGACAGGGGGCAATGAGCAGTTCTTC,CASSWTGGNEQFF
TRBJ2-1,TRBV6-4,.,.,TGTGCCAGCAGCTTAGCACAGGAGTCCTACAATGAGCAGTTCTTC,CASSLAQESYNEQFF